Shown below are 27 T cell receptor beta chains from a single sample sequenced in a study of shared clonotypes between healthy human individuals. CD45RO-negative CD8 cells positively selected for CCR7 made up the naive population, which excluded terminally differentiated effector memory CD45RA+ cells. Clones were read by immunoSEQ multiplex PCR, and TCRdb kept only the in-frame ones, dropping some. The sample yields roughly 570,000 clones, 95% to 98% seen once. Sequencing used naive CD8+ T cells sorted from blood. These TCRs come from a man aged 30 to 45 in good health.

This clone has just one count. The chain carries TRBV27 and TRBJ2-7, with D tentatively TRBD2 (6 bases). Trimming took 6 bases from V and 5 from J, leaving 14 bases between them. CDR1 is MNHEY, CDR2 SMNVEV, per germline (reference sequence). The CDR3 sequence is 13 residues long. CDR3 protein: CASSGLSRDEQYF. Here the CDR3 DNA reads TGTGCCAGCAGCGGACTATCCCGGGACGAGCAGTACTTC.

The chain is built from TRBV25-1 and TRBJ2-7; the match to TRBD1 covers 10 bases. The trim removed 3 bases at V and 5 bases at J, leaving 4 bases unmatched. CDR1 and CDR2 (germline): MGHDK, SYGVNS. The CDR3 length is 14 residues. DNA of the CDR3: TGTGCCAGCAGTGACCGGGACAGGGGTAACGAGCAGTACTTC. Amino acid sequence: CASSDRDRGNEQYF.

The CDR3 sequence: CASSLLRTEANEKLFF. As DNA, the CDR3 is TGTGCCAGCAGTTTGCTTAGAACGGAGGCTAATGAAAAACTGTTTTTT. The rearrangement links TRBV28 to TRBJ1-4, with D unclear. Per germline, CDR1 MDHEN and CDR2 SYDVKM. The CDR3 runs to 16 residues. V was trimmed by 3 bases and J by 3 bases, leaving 14 bases between them.

The chain is built from TRBV5-1 and TRBJ1-4; 8 bases fit TRBD1. The CDR3 runs 14 residues. Germline-derived CDR1 and CDR2 are SGHRS and YFSETQ. The V segment lost 2 bases and the J segment 7 bases; nucleotides outside the gene matches: 4. The CDR3 bases are TGCGCCAGCAGCTTAACAGGGGGTGTTGAAAAACTGTTTTTT. This gives the protein CASSLTGGVEKLFF.

This chain uses TRBV6-6 with TRBJ2-1; possibly TRBD2 for D (6 bases). The CDR3 covers 16 residues. Germline-derived CDR1 and CDR2 are MNHNY and SVGAGI (reference sequence). Between the trimmed V and J ends, which lost 2 bases and 5 bases, there was a span of 16 bases. CDR3 region: CASSYGPPGLHNEQFF. CDR3 DNA: TGTGCCAGCAGTTACGGTCCGCCGGGACTTCACAATGAGCAGTTCTTC.

CDR3 region: CASSQSDRGSSYEQYF. CDR3 coding DNA: TGTGCCAGCAGCCAATCAGACAGGGGCAGCTCCTACGAGCAGTACTTC. The chain is built from TRBV14 and TRBJ2-7; 8 bases are a match to TRBD1. V lost 2 bases and J lost 0; bases outside the gene matches: 6. Per the germline V gene, CDR1 is SGHDN and CDR2 is FVKESK. The CDR3 has 16 amino acids.

The CDR3 DNA is TGTGCCACGGGACAGGGGCGTCAGCCCCAGCATTTT. This encodes CATGQGRQPQHF. The chain uses TRBV28 and TRBJ1-5, with 10 bases aligning to TRBD1. The V and J ends lost 10 bases and 6 bases, in that order; junction bases with no gene match: 3. This CDR3 is 12 amino acids long. The germline V gene has CDR1 MDHEN and CDR2 SYDVKM.

The chain recombines TRBV15 with TRBJ2-3, with 15 bases that match TRBD2. The length of the CDR3 is 17 residues. V shed 3 bases and J 1 base; nucleotides not matched to a gene: 2. CDR1 is LNHNV, CDR2 YYDKDF, per germline (reference sequence). CDR3 bases: TGTGCCACCAGCAGGGGGACTAGCGGGAGGCGCACAGATACGCAGTATTTT. Its translation: CATSRGTSGRRTDTQYF. Full variable domain (remainder filled in from reference TRBV15 and TRBJ2-3): DAMVIQNPRYQVTQFGKPVTLSCSQTLNHNVMYWYQQKSSQAPKLLFHYYDKDFNNEADTPDNFQSRRPNTSFCFLDIRSPGLGDTAMYLCATSRGTSGRRTDTQYFGPGTRLTVL.

The chain recombines TRBV7-9 with TRBJ2-1, with no clear D. The CDR3 has 17 amino acids. Germline lookup yields CDR1 SEHNR and CDR2 FQNEAQ (reference sequence). The CDR3 region is CAAGPYISSRSYNEQFF. In DNA form, the CDR3 reads TGTGCTGCCGGGCCCTATATTTCCTCTCGGTCCTACAATGAGCAGTTCTTC.

This clone was seen just once. Other DNA sequences in the same sample also yield this CDR3. The chain uses TRBV7-9 and TRBJ2-1, with 9 bases matching TRBD2. CDR1 and CDR2 from the germline V gene are SEHNR and FQNEAQ (reference sequence). The CDR3 loop spans 15 amino acids. With 5 bases clipped from V and 2 bases from J, the junction kept 4 bases outside the gene matches. The CDR3 DNA follows: TGTGCCAGCAGCCAGGCGGGAGGGCCCTACAATGAGCAGTTCTTC. It is translated as CASSQAGGPYNEQFF.

V and J are TRBV19 and TRBJ2-2; D possibly matches TRBD1 or TRBD2 (7 bases each). Trimming pared 5 bases from V and 5 bases from J, leaving 24 bases between. The length of the CDR3 is 18 residues. Germline values: CDR1 LNHDA, CDR2 SQIVND (reference sequence). The CDR3 sequence is CASSPRGRALSRTGELFF. The CDR3 DNA reads as TGTGCCAGTAGTCCCAGGGGGAGGGCCTTAAGTAGGACCGGGGAGCTGTTTTTT.

This chain connects TRBV19 to TRBJ2-1; TRBD2 matches at 9 bases. Germline V gene lookup returns CDR1 LNHDA and CDR2 SQIVND (reference sequence). The CDR3 covers 15 residues. With 5 bases clipped from V and 7 bases from J, the junction kept 9 bases outside the gene matches. Here the CDR3 DNA reads TGTGCCAGTAGTTCCCTAGCGGGACCGCAGAATGAGCAGTTCTTC. It translates to CASSSLAGPQNEQFF.

The genes are TRBV29-1 and TRBJ2-2; 9 bases agree with TRBD1. This CDR3 spans 16 amino acids. The germline V gene encodes CDR1 SQVTM and CDR2 ANQGSEA. V lost 4 bases, J lost 1 base, and 7 bases stayed unmatched. This chain's CDR3 is CSVAKQGAVNTGELFF. CDR3 DNA: TGCAGCGTTGCCAAACAGGGGGCCGTGAACACCGGGGAGCTGTTTTTT.

The chain uses TRBV7-9 and TRBJ2-7; D gene ambiguous. V shed 7 bases and J shed 2 bases, with 15 bases lying between them. The CDR3 totals 14 residues. Germline-derived CDR1 and CDR2 are SEHNR and FQNEAQ (reference sequence). The CDR3 bases are TGTGCCAGCACGGAGATGACAAATCCCTACGAGCAGTACTTC. Its protein is CASTEMTNPYEQYF.

The rearrangement links TRBV7-8 to TRBJ2-7, with 13 bases aligning to TRBD2. V shed 5 bases, J shed 0 bases, and the junction held 7 bases outside the gene matches. The CDR3 contains 17 residues. CDR1 is SGHVS and CDR2 is FQNEAQ in the germline V gene. The DNA of the CDR3 is TGTGCCAGCAGCCTAGGGACTAGCGGGATCAACTCCTACGAGCAGTACTTC. The encoded protein is CASSLGTSGINSYEQYF.

The chain joins TRBV7-8 to TRBJ1-1; no clear D. The CDR3 covers 13 residues. Germline V gives CDR1 SGHVS, CDR2 FQNEAQ. V was cut by 3 bases and J by 1 base, with 6 bases left in between. Written as DNA, the CDR3 is TGTGCCAGCAGCTTTCAAAGGAACACTGAAGCTTTCTTT. It yields the protein CASSFQRNTEAFF. Together with reference TRBV7-8 and TRBJ1-1, the CDR3 gives the full variable domain: GAGVSQSPRYKVAKRGQDVALRCDPISGHVSLFWYQQALGQGPEFLTYFQNEAQLDKSGLPSDRFFAERPEGSVSTLKIQRTQQEDSAVYLCASSFQRNTEAFFGQGTRLTVV.

V and J are TRBV7-9 and TRBJ2-3, with a tentative D call TRBD1 (5 bases). Germline CDR1 reads SEHNR; CDR2 reads FQNEAQ (reference sequence). CDR3 length: 13 amino acids. V lost 10 bases and J lost 4, with 15 bases in between. The CDR3 sequence: CANQGSAADTQYF. Written as DNA, the CDR3 is TGTGCCAATCAGGGTTCGGCCGCAGATACGCAGTATTTT.

This clone has ten or more counts. This rearrangement joins TRBV5-1 to TRBJ2-7, with a weak D call TRBD2 (5 bases). Germline V lookup: CDR1 SGHRS, CDR2 YFSETQ. The CDR3 loop spans 16 amino acids. V was cut by 0 bases and J by 5 bases, with 18 bases left in between. CDR3 DNA sequence: TGCGCCAGCAGCTTGGGACTCGGGGAAGTGAGTGACGAGCAGTACTTC. This codes for CASSLGLGEVSDEQYF.

With respect to this clone: One junction end does not reproduce the germline sequence, and a read error may be involved. The chain uses TRBV7-6 and TRBJ2-3; 8 bases map to TRBD2. Germline values: CDR1 SGHVS, CDR2 FNYEAQ. CDR3 size: 14 residues. The CDR3 loop reads CASSPRTSIDTQYF. The CDR3 coding sequence is TGTGCCAGCAGCCCGAGGACTAGCATAGATACGCAGTATTTT.

The DNA of the CDR3 is TGTGCTAGTGGTCCAGGACAGGGGAATGGCTACACCTTC. This codes for CASGPGQGNGYTF. The chain carries TRBV12-5 and TRBJ1-2, with TRBD1 matching 9 bases. Germline CDR1 reads LGHNT; CDR2 reads FRNRAP. This CDR3 has 13 amino acids. V gave up 5 bases and J gave up 6 bases; unmatched junction bases: 4.

This clone was counted only a few times. The chain has TRBV27 and TRBJ2-7; 8 nucleotides agree with TRBD1. The CDR3 extends over 16 amino acids. J was trimmed by 5 bases and V by 4 bases; bases with no gene match: 13. Germline CDR1 and CDR2: MNHEY and SMNVEV (reference sequence). CDR3 in DNA: TGTGCCAGCAGTTATTTACCGGGACAGGATATAGACGAGCAGTACTTC. This encodes CASSYLPGQDIDEQYF.

The chain uses TRBV28 and TRBJ1-1; tentatively, D is TRBD1 (5 bases). This CDR3 is built from 15 residues. Trimming stripped 6 bases from V and 2 bases from J, with 16 bases between. CDR1 and CDR2 (germline): MDHEN, SYDVKM. The CDR3 sequence is CASSLTTGPNTEAFF. The CDR3 DNA reads as TGTGCCAGCAGCTTGACTACAGGTCCTAACACTGAAGCTTTCTTT.

The CDR3 sequence: CASSSGLAGVGDTQYF. CDR3 DNA sequence: TGTGCCAGCAGCTCGGGACTAGCGGGAGTCGGAGATACGCAGTATTTT. The chain carries TRBV9 and TRBJ2-3; 14 nucleotides align to TRBD2. Germline CDR1 and CDR2: SGDLS and YYNGEE. The CDR3 has 16 residues. The V gene end was trimmed by 4 bases and the J gene end by 5 bases; junction bases not matched to a gene: 6.

The rearrangement uses TRBV28 and TRBJ2-7; D may correspond to TRBD1 or TRBD2 (5 bases each). Germline V lookup: CDR1 MDHEN, CDR2 SYDVKM. The CDR3 runs to 13 residues. Trimming removed 6 bases from V and 3 bases from J, with 12 bases in between. The CDR3, as DNA: TGTGCCAGCAGCCAGGGACCAAACTACGAGCAGTACTTC. Its protein product is CASSQGPNYEQYF. Combining the CDR3 with reference TRBV28 and TRBJ2-7 gives the whole variable domain DVKVTQSSRYLVKRTGEKVFLECVQDMDHENMFWYRQDPGLGLRLIYFSYDVKMKEKGDIPEGYSVSREKKERFSLILESASTNQTSMYLCASSQGPNYEQYFGPGTRLTVT.

The chain has TRBV5-4 and TRBJ2-3; D is possibly TRBD1 (5 bases). This CDR3 comprises 18 residues. Germline V gives CDR1 SGHNT, CDR2 YYREEE (reference sequence). Deletions cut 0 bases from V and 3 bases from J, with 20 bases between. This chain's CDR3 is CASSLGIQGRWGTDTQYF. CDR3 in DNA: TGTGCCAGCAGCTTGGGAATCCAGGGTCGCTGGGGAACAGATACGCAGTATTTT. Using reference TRBV5-4 and TRBJ2-3 for the parts outside the CDR3, the full variable domain is ETGVTQSPTHLIKTRGQQVTLRCSSQSGHNTVSWYQQALGQGPQFIFQYYREEENGRGNFPPRFSGLQFPNYSSELNVNALELDDSALYLCASSLGIQGRWGTDTQYFGPGTRLTVL.

This chain uses TRBV19 with TRBJ1-4; D is unclear. V was clipped by 5 bases and J by 7 bases, with 11 bases between them. There are 13 residues in the CDR3. CDR1 LNHDA and CDR2 SQIVND come from the germline V gene (reference sequence). CDR3: CASSPFNLEKLFF. CDR3 coding DNA: TGTGCCAGTAGTCCCTTCAACCTTGAAAAACTGTTTTTT.

The V and J genes are TRBV28 and TRBJ2-1; 8 bases fit TRBD1. Trimming cost V 5 bases and J 8 bases; bases outside gene matches: 11. The CDR3 spans 15 residues. Germline loops: CDR1 MDHEN, CDR2 SYDVKM. The CDR3 is CASSPRDRGEYEQFF. The DNA for the CDR3 is TGTGCCAGCAGTCCCCGAGACAGGGGAGAGTATGAGCAGTTCTTC. The full variable domain, completed using reference TRBV28 and TRBJ2-1, is DVKVTQSSRYLVKRTGEKVFLECVQDMDHENMFWYRQDPGLGLRLIYFSYDVKMKEKGDIPEGYSVSREKKERFSLILESASTNQTSMYLCASSPRDRGEYEQFFGPGTRLTVL.